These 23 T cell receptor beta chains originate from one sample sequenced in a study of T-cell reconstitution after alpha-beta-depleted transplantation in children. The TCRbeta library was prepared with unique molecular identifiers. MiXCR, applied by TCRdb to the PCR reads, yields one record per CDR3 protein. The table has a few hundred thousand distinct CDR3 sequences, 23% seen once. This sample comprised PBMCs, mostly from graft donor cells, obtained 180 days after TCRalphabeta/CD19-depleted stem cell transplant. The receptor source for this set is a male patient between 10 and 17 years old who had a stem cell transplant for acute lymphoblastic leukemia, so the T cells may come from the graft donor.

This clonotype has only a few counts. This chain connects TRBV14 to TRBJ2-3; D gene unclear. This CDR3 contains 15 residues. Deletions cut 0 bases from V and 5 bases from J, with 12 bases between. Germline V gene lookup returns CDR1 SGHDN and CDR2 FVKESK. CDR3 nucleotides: TGTGCCAGCAGCCAAGAGCAGTGGGGAATAGATACGCAGTATTTT. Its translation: CASSQEQWGIDTQYF.

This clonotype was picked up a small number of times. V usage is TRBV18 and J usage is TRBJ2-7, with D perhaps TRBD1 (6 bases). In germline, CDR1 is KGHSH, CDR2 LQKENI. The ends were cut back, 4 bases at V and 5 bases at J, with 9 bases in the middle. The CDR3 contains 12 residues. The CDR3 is CASSRGTHEQYF. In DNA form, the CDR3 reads TGTGCCAGCTCACGTGGGACACACGAGCAGTACTTC.

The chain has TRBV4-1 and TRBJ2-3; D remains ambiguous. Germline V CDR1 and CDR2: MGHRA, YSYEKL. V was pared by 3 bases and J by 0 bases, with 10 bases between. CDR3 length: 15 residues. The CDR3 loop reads CASSHSTVSTDTQYF. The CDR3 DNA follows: TGCGCCAGCAGCCATTCGACGGTTAGCACAGATACGCAGTATTTT.

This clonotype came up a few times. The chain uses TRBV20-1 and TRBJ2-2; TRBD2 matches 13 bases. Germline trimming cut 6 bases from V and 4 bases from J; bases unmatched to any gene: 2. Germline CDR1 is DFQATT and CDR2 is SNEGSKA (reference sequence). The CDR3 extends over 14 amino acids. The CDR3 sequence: CSAGLAGSTGELFF. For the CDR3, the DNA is TGCAGTGCGGGACTAGCGGGATCCACCGGGGAGCTGTTTTTT.

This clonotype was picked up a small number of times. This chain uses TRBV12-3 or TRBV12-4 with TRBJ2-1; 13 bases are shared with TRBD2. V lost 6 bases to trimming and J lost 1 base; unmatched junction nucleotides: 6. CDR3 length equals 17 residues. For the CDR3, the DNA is TGTGCCAGCAGCGCGGGACTAGCGGGATCATCCTACAATGAGCAGTTCTTC. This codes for CASSAGLAGSSYNEQFF.

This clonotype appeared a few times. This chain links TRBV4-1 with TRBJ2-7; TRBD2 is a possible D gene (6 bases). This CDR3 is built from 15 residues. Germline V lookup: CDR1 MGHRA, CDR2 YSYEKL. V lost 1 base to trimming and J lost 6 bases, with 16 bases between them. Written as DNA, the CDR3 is TGCGCCAGCAGCCAAGGGGAGGTGTTGAGGTCCGAGCAGTACTTC. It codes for CASSQGEVLRSEQYF.

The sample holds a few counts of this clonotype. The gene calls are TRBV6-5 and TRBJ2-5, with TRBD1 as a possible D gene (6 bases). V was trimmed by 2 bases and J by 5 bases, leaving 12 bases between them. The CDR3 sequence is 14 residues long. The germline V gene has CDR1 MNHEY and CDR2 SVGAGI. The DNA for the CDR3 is TGTGCCAGCAGTTACCTGGACAGAGAGGAGACCCAGTACTTC. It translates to CASSYLDREETQYF.

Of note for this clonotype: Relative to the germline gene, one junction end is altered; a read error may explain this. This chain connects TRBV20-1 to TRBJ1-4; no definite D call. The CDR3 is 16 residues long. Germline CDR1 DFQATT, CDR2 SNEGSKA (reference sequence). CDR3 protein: CSALYAGVATNDKLFF. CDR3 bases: TGCAGTGCTCTATATGCTGGAGTCGCAACTAATGACAAACTGTTTTTT.

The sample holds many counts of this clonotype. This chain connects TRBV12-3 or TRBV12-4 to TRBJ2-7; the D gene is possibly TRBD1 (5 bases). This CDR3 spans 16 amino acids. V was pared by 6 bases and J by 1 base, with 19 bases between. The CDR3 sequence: CASSPRGLRTSYEQYF. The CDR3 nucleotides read TGTGCCAGCAGCCCTAGAGGATTAAGGACATCCTACGAGCAGTACTTC.

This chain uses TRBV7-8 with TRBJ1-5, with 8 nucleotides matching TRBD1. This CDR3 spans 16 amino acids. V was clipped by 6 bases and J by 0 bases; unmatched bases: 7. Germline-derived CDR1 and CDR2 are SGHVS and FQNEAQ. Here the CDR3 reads CASRSDRANSNQPQHF. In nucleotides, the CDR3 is TGTGCCAGCAGGTCGGACAGGGCTAATAGCAATCAGCCCCAGCATTTT.

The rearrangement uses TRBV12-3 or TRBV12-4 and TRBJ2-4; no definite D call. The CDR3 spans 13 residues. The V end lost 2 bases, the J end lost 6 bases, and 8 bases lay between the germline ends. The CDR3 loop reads CASSLTPRNIQYF. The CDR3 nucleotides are TGTGCCAGCAGTTTAACCCCTAGAAACATTCAGTACTTC.

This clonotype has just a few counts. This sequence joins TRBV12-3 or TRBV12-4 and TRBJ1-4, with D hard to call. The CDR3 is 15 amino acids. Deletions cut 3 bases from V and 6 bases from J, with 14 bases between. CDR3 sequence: CASSFGPRRDEKLFF. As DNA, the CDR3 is TGTGCCAGCAGTTTTGGGCCCCGGAGGGATGAAAAACTGTTTTTT.

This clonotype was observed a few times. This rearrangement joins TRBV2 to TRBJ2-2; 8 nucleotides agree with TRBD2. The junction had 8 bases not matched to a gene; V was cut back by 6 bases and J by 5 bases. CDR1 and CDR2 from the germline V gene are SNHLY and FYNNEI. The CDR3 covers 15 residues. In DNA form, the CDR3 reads TGTGCCAGCAGGCCCACTAGCGGAAGAACCGGGGAGCTGTTTTTT. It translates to CASRPTSGRTGELFF.

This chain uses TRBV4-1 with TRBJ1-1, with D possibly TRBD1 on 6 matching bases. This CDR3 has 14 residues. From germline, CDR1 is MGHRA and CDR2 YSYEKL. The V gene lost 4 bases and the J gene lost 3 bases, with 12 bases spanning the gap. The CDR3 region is CASSPRDTDTEAFF. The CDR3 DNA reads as TGCGCCAGCAGCCCGCGGGACACCGACACTGAAGCTTTCTTT.

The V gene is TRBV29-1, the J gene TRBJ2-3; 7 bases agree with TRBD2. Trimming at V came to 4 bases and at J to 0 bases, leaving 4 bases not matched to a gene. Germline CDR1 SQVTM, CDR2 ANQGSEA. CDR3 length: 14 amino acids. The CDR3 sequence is CSVGGSYSTDTQYF. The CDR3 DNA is TGCAGCGTTGGCGGGAGCTATAGCACAGATACGCAGTATTTT.

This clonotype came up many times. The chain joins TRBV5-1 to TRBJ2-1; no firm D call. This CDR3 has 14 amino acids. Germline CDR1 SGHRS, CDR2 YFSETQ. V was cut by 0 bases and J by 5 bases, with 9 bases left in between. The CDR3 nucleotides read TGCGCCAGCAGCTTGGGGGGTTTGCACAATGAGCAGTTCTTC. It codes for CASSLGGLHNEQFF.

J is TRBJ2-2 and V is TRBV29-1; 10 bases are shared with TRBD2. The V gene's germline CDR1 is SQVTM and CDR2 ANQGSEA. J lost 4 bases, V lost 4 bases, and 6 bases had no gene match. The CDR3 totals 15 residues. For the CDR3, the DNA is TGCAGCGTTGTGGTCCTAGCGGGGGTCACCGGGGAGCTGTTTTTT. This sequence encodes CSVVVLAGVTGELFF.

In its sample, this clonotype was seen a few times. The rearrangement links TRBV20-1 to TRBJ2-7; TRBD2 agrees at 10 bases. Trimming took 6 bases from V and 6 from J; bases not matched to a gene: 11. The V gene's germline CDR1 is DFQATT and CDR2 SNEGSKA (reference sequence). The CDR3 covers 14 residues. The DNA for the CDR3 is TGCAGTGCCTCGGATCCGGGACTAGCGTTCGAGCAGTACTTC. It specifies CSASDPGLAFEQYF.

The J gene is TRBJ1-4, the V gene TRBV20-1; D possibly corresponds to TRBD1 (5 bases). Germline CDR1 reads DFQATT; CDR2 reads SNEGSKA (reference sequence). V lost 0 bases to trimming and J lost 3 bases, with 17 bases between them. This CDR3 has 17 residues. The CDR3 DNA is TGCAGTGCTAGAGATTTAACGGCACAAGGGGCTAATGAAAAACTGTTTTTT. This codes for CSARDLTAQGANEKLFF.

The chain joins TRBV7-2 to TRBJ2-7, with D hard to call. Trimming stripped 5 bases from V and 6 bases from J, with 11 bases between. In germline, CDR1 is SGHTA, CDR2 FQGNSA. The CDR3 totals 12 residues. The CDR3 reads CASSPLVREQYF. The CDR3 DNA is TGTGCCAGCAGCCCGCTCGTCCGCGAGCAGTACTTC.

The CDR3 protein is CSALRLAGVIWYNEQFF. Written as DNA, the CDR3 is TGCAGTGCTTTAAGACTAGCGGGAGTCATTTGGTACAATGAGCAGTTCTTC. V is TRBV20-1 and J is TRBJ2-1, with 12 nucleotides matching TRBD2. This CDR3 region has 17 residues. V lost 5 bases to trimming and J lost 4 bases; unmatched junction nucleotides: 12. Germline lookup yields CDR1 DFQATT and CDR2 SNEGSKA (reference sequence).

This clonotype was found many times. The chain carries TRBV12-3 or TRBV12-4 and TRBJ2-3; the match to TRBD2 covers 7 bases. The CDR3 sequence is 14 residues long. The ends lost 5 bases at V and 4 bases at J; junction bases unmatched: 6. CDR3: CASSPRLAADTQYF. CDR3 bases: TGTGCCAGCAGTCCAAGACTAGCCGCAGATACGCAGTATTTT.

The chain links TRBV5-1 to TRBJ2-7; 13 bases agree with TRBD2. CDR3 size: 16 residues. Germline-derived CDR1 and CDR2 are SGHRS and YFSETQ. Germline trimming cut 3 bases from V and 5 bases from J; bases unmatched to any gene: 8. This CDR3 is CASSWTSGSATHEQYF. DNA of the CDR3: TGCGCCAGCAGCTGGACTAGCGGGAGTGCCACACACGAGCAGTACTTC.